A selection of T cell receptor beta chains follows, all from one sample in a study of preoperative IRX-2 immunotherapy in early breast cancer. Only in-frame clones appear in the TCRdb table, and some are missing; sequencing was by immunoSEQ multiplex PCR. The sample shows 32,000 or so clones, roughly 80% of them seen only once. The starting material was lymph node tissue, obtained from a patient treated with IRX-2 immunotherapy. Receptors were obtained from a human donor with breast cancer. CDR3s include the opening cysteine and the closing phenylalanine or tryptophan. The order of the fields is J gene, clone size, D gene, CDR3 length, V gene, CDR3 DNA, CDR3 protein. D genes are given only for firm matches. Size values are once, few and many counts, or a class for expanded clones, and some rows have none.

TRBJ2-5	once	-	16	TRBV25-1	TGTGCCAGCAGTGAATGGGGGGACAGAGCCCAAGAGACCCAGTACTTC	CASSEWGDRAQETQYF
TRBJ1-4	-	-	16	TRBV4-1	TGCGCCAGCAGCCAAGATCGGTTCCCGGGTGGAGAAAAACTGTTTTTT	CASSQDRFPGGEKLFF
TRBJ2-3	-	-	16	TRBV19	TGTGCCAGTAGTATAGATAAACTGAGGGGCCGATATACGCAGTATTTT	CASSIDKLRGRYTQYF
TRBJ1-1	once	-	16	TRBV19	TGTGCCAGTAGTATAGGCGTTGGAGGACTCGACACTGAAGCTTTCTTT	CASSIGVGGLDTEAFF
TRBJ2-6	-	-	16	TRBV18	TGTGCCAGCTCTGCACAGGGAATTTCTGGGGCCAACGTCCTGACTTTC	CASSAQGISGANVLTF
TRBJ2-3	-	TRBD2	16	TRBV6-8	TGTGCCAGCAGTTACCGTGAGCGGGGGGGCCGGGATACGCAGTATTTT	CASSYRERGGRDTQYF
TRBJ1-5	-	TRBD1	13	TRBV7-1	TGTGCCAGCCAGGGGGCCGGCAATCAGCCCCAGCATTTT	CASQGAGNQPQHF
TRBJ2-5	-	-	15	TRBV18	TGTGCCAGCTCACCAAAGGGGTTGATACAAGAGACCCAGTACTTC	CASSPKGLIQETQYF
TRBJ1-5	-	-	14	TRBV6-8	TGTGCCAGCAGTAAAGGGGAGTTTAATCAGCCCCAGCATTTT	CASSKGEFNQPQHF
TRBJ1-2	few	-	17	TRBV4-1	TGCGCCAGCAGCCAAGATCATATCCTCACGCCAAACTATGGCTACACCTTC	CASSQDHILTPNYGYTF
TRBJ1-3	-	-	15	TRBV6-8	TGTGCCAGCAGTCGGACCGCGAGCTCTGGAAACACCATATATTTT	CASSRTASSGNTIYF
TRBJ1-2	-	TRBD1	16	TRBV15	TGTGCCACCAGCAGAGACGTGGACAGGGGGTTTGGGGGCTACACCTTC	CATSRDVDRGFGGYTF
TRBJ2-5	-	-	13	TRBV28	TGTGCCAGCAGTTTCTGGCGGCAAGAGACCCAGTACTTC	CASSFWRQETQYF
TRBJ1-1	-	-	13	TRBV29-1	TGCAGCGTCGACCAGGGAACACCCCCGAGAGCTTTCTTT	CSVDQGTPPRAFF
TRBJ2-3	-	TRBD2	13	TRBV6-8	TGTGCCATCAACTCGGGAGGGGGGGATACGCAGTATTTT	CAINSGGGDTQYF
TRBJ1-2	once	-	12	TRBV28	TGTGCCAGCAGTCTCCGGCTTTATGGCTACACCTTC	CASSLRLYGYTF
TRBJ2-7	-	-	15	TRBV6-8	TGTGCCAGCAGTTACTCGCAACACGGTCCTCTCGGGCAGTACTTC	CASSYSQHGPLGQYF
TRBJ2-2	-	TRBD2	17	TRBV5-1	TGCGCCAGCAGCAATCCTACTAGCGGGACGAACACCGGGGAGCTGTTTTTT	CASSNPTSGTNTGELFF
TRBJ1-1	once	-	14	TRBV4-1	TGCGCCAGCAGCCTAGAGGGGGGGTCCACTGAAGCTTTCTTT	CASSLEGGSTEAFF
TRBJ2-5	-	TRBD1	14	TRBV18	TGTGCCAGCTCACCTGGCAGGGGGCAAGAGACCCAGTACTTC	CASSPGRGQETQYF
TRBJ2-1	-	-	15	TRBV7-1	TGTGCCAGCAGCGATCAGCCCGGGTCCTACAATGAGCAGTTCTTC	CASSDQPGSYNEQFF
TRBJ2-5	-	TRBD1	16	TRBV6-8	TGTGCCAGCAGTGATAAAACAGGGGGCTCCTTTGCGGCCCAGTACTTC	CASSDKTGGSFAAQYF
TRBJ2-2	once	-	12	TRBV6-7	TGTGCCAGCAGTGAAGCGTCTAGGTCACTGTTTTTT	CASSEASRSLFF
TRBJ1-5	-	-	17	TRBV6-8	TGTGCCAGCAGATCCTACTACCACCCGGGGACCGCTGAGCCCCAGCATTTT	CASRSYYHPGTAEPQHF
TRBJ1-5	-	-	14	TRBV6-8	TGTGCCAGCAGGCGGACAGTAAGCAATCAGCCCCAGCATTTT	CASRRTVSNQPQHF
TRBJ1-2	-	-	13	TRBV14	TGTGCCAGCAGCCATGGACCCACCTATGGCTACACCTTC	CASSHGPTYGYTF
TRBJ2-7	-	-	16	TRBV6-8	TGTGCCAGCAGCAACCAGGGGTTGGAATGGTCCTACGAGCAGTACTTC	CASSNQGLEWSYEQYF
TRBJ2-4	-	TRBD1	14	TRBV28	TGTGCCAGCAAGAGAGGGACAGGGCAAAACATTCAGTACTTC	CASKRGTGQNIQYF
TRBJ2-5	-	-	15	TRBV15	TGTGCCACCAGCAGAGATCGGGGGACTGGGGAGACCCAGTACTTC	CATSRDRGTGETQYF
TRBJ2-7	-	TRBD2	14	TRBV6-8	TGTGCCAGCAGTCAGAGCGGGAGGGGATACGAGCAGTACTTC	CASSQSGRGYEQYF
TRBJ2-4	once	-	14	TRBV29-1	TGCAGCGTTGGGGAGTGGGTTAGGGAAGGCATTCAGTACTTC	CSVGEWVREGIQYF
TRBJ1-2	-	-	14	TRBV7-8	TGTGCCAGCAGCTTGGGGCAGGGTAGTTATGGCTACACCTTC	CASSLGQGSYGYTF
TRBJ2-3	-	TRBD2	14	TRBV10-2	TGCGCCAGCATGGGCGGGGGGATCTCAGATACGCAGTATTTT	CASMGGGISDTQYF
TRBJ2-3	-	-	15	TRBV5-1	TGCGCCAGCAGCCCAGGCCTATTGGGCACAGATACGCAGTATTTT	CASSPGLLGTDTQYF
TRBJ2-2	-	-	16	TRBV18	TGTGCCAGCTCACGCCCGACGGGGGTAGACACCGGGGAGCTGTTTTTT	CASSRPTGVDTGELFF
TRBJ2-1	once	TRBD2	15	TRBV29-1	TGCAGCGTTGAGGTTTCGCTGCGGGGGGGCAGTGAGCAGTTCTTC	CSVEVSLRGGSEQFF
TRBJ1-5	-	-	16	TRBV6-8	TGTGCCAGCAGTACGTTGCAGGGATTTAGCAATCAGCCCCAGCATTTT	CASSTLQGFSNQPQHF
TRBJ2-7	-	TRBD1	14	TRBV5-1	TGCGCCAGCAACCCGGGACAGTACACTTACGAGCAGTACTTC	CASNPGQYTYEQYF
TRBJ2-3	-	-	14	TRBV19	TGTGCCAGTAGTATTGGACAGTGGGGTGATACGCAGTATTTT	CASSIGQWGDTQYF
TRBJ2-4	-	-	13	TRBV29-1	TGCAGCGTTGAAGGGTGGGAGAAAAACATTCAGTACTTC	CSVEGWEKNIQYF
TRBJ1-1	-	TRBD1	14	TRBV29-1	TGCAGCGTTGAAACCCAGGGGGCGCACACTGAAGCTTTCTTT	CSVETQGAHTEAFF
TRBJ1-2	-	-	13	TRBV18	TGTGCCAGCTCACCCTCAGGGTCCTATGGCTACACCTTC	CASSPSGSYGYTF
TRBJ1-1	-	TRBD1	14	TRBV23-1	TGCGCCAGCAGCCTGGGACAGGGTGGCCCTGAAGCTTTCTTT	CASSLGQGGPEAFF
TRBJ2-1	-	TRBD2	15	TRBV23-1	TGCGCCAGCAGTCTAGCGGGGGGGCATGGGAATGAGCAGTTCTTC	CASSLAGGHGNEQFF
TRBJ1-2	-	-	12	TRBV18	TGTGCCAGCTCACCACCGGAGGCGGGCTACACCTTC	CASSPPEAGYTF
TRBJ2-3	once	-	14	TRBV30	TGTGCCTGGGACAGAATTATTTTCACAGATACGCAGTATTTT	CAWDRIIFTDTQYF
TRBJ2-7	-	-	15	TRBV6-4	TGTGCCAGCATGCCCGGGGGCGAAATCCTAGTCGAGCAGTACTTC	CASMPGGEILVEQYF
TRBJ1-6	once	-	13	TRBV30	TGTGCCTGGAGTGATATCAGGGGTTCACCCCTCCACTTT	CAWSDIRGSPLHF
TRBJ2-7	-	-	15	TRBV11-3	TGTGCCAGCAGCTTTGGTGGGGTCAGCTCCTACGAGCAGTACTTC	CASSFGGVSSYEQYF
TRBJ1-5	-	-	16	TRBV19	TGTGCCAGTAGTATAGATTTTGGGCTTCTTGGTCAGCCCCAGCATTTT	CASSIDFGLLGQPQHF
TRBJ1-1	-	-	15	TRBV4-1	TGCGCCAGCAGCCACCGACAGTTTTTTGACACTGAAGCTTTCTTT	CASSHRQFFDTEAFF
TRBJ1-2	-	-	13	TRBV30	TGTGCCTGGAGGAGTGGAGGAGACTATGGCTACACCTTC	CAWRSGGDYGYTF
TRBJ1-5	-	TRBD1	15	TRBV11-3	TGTGCCAGCAGCTTGGGACAGGGGCTGACGCAGCCCCAGCATTTT	CASSLGQGLTQPQHF
TRBJ2-7	-	-	14	TRBV22-1	TGTGCCGGATACAGACAGTCCAAACCGGCCGAGCAGTACTTC	CAGYRQSKPAEQYF
TRBJ2-7	-	-	13	TRBV6-8	TGTGCCAGCAGTACGTTGACAGCCTACGAGCAGTACTTC	CASSTLTAYEQYF